The 3 T cell receptor beta chains given below trace back to one sample, sequenced in a study of blood T cell repertoires in COVID-19. Clones were sequenced by immunoSEQ multiplex PCR, and TCRdb holds only the in-frame ones, with some missing. The sample carries about 90,000 clones, around 80% recorded once. The sequencing sample was made of peripheral blood. These receptors were collected from a woman aged 80 or over with active or convalescent COVID-19.

The V call is TRBV19, the J call TRBJ1-4; a weak D match, TRBD1 (6 bases). The CDR3 sequence is 16 residues long. V dropped 4 bases and J dropped 1 base, with 13 bases sitting between them. CDR1 and CDR2 from the germline V gene are LNHDA and SQIVND (reference sequence). The CDR3 sequence: CASSTTGIRTNEKLFF. CDR3 bases: TGTGCCAGTAGTACCACAGGGATCCGAACTAATGAAAAACTGTTTTTT.

The chain uses TRBV7-9 and TRBJ2-2, with TRBD1 matching over 8 bases. This CDR3 has 16 amino acids. Unmatched junction bases numbered 3, after V lost 3 bases and J lost 0 bases. The germline gives CDR1 SEHNR, CDR2 FQNEAQ (reference sequence). CDR3 sequence: CASSLAGGPNTGELFF. The CDR3 DNA sequence: TGTGCCAGCAGCTTGGCAGGGGGCCCGAACACCGGGGAGCTGTTTTTT.

The rearrangement links TRBV6-5 to TRBJ2-5; 8 nucleotides match TRBD1. Looked up from germline, CDR1 is MNHEY and CDR2 is SVGAGI. Trimming cost V 2 bases and J 5 bases; bases outside gene matches: 10. The CDR3 sequence is 16 residues long. Here the CDR3 reads CASSYRPGQGKETQYF. Written as DNA, the CDR3 is TGTGCCAGCAGTTACCGACCTGGACAGGGAAAGGAGACCCAGTACTTC.